This TCR beta chain was obtained from a study of blood T cell repertoires in COVID-19. Study-wide background: Material from acute and convalescent COVID-19 was sourced from the United States, Italy and Spain. The analysed material was cDNA or gDNA that came from T cells, B-cell-depleted T cells, or PBMCs.

CDR3 length equals 16 residues. Trimming took 5 bases from V and 2 from J; bases not matched to a gene: 9. Germline-derived CDR1 and CDR2 are SEHNR and FQNEAQ (reference sequence). Per the original data handling: Reference gene primer amplification yielded estimated nucleated cell counts. TCRdb's table, derived via immunoSEQ multiplex PCR, lists solely in-frame clones and lacks some. V and J calls and clone size are those listed in that table; D and trimming were worked out from the DNA. The table records over 300,000 clones, around 85% of them present only once. The rearrangement links TRBV7-9 to TRBJ2-7, with 10 bases lining up with TRBD1. The sequence derives from a human donor in a cohort sampled during active COVID-19. Sequenced material: peripheral blood. CDR3 DNA sequence: TGTGCCAGCAGCGGGGGGACAGGGGTTATAACCTACGAGCAGTACTTC. It encodes CASSGGTGVITYEQYF.